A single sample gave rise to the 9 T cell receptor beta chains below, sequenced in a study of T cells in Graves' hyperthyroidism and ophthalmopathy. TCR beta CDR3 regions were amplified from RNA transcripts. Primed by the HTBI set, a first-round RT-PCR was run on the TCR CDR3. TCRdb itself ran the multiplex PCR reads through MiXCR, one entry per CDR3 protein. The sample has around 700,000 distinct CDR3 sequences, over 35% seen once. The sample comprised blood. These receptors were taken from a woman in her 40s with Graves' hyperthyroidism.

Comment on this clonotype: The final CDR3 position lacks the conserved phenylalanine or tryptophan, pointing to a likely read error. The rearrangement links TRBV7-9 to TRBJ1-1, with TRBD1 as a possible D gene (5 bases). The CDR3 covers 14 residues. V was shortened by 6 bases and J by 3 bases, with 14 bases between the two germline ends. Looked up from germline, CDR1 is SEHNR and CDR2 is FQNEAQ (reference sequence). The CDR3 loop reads CASSRGTRDTEAFS. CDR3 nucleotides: TGTGCCAGCAGTCGCGGGACGAGGGACACTGAAGCTTTCTCT.

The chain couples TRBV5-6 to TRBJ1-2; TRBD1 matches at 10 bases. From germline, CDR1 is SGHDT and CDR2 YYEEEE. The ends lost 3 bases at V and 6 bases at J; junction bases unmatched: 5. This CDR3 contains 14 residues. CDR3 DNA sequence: TGTGCCAGCAGCTCCCGGACAGGGGGGGATGGCTACACCTTC. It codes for CASSSRTGGDGYTF.

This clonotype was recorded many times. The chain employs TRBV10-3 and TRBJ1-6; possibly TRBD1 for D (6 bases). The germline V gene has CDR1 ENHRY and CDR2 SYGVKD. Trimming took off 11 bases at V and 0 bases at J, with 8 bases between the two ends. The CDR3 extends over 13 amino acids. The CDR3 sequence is CASDSSYNSPLHF. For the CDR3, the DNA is TGTGCCTCGGACAGCTCCTATAATTCACCCCTCCACTTT.

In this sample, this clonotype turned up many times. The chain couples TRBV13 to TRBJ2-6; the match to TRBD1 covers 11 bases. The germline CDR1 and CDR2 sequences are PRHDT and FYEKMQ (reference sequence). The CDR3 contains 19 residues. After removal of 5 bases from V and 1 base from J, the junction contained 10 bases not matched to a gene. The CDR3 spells CASSLSGQGDRSGANVLTF. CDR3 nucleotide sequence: TGTGCCAGCAGCCTCTCGGGACAGGGGGACAGGTCTGGGGCCAACGTCCTGACTTTC.

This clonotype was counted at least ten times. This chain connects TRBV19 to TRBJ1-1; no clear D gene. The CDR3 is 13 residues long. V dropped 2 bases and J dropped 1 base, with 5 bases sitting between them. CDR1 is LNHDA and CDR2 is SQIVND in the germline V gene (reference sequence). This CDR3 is CASSIKGNTEAFF. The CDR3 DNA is TGTGCCAGTAGTATAAAGGGGAACACTGAAGCTTTCTTT.

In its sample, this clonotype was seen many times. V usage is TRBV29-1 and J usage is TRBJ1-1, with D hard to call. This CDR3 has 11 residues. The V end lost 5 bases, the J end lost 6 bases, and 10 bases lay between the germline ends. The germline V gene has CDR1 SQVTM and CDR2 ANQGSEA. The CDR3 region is CSVKKGSEAFF. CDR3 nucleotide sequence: TGCAGCGTTAAGAAGGGATCTGAAGCTTTCTTT.

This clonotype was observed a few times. Here the CDR3 DNA reads TGCGCCAGCTGGGCTGCGAGCGACTATGGCTACACCTTC. Its translation: CASWAASDYGYTF. The chain links TRBV10-2 to TRBJ1-2; D gene unclear. From germline, CDR1 is WSHSY and CDR2 SAAADI. The CDR3 covers 13 residues. Trimming left V 8 bases short and J 3 bases short, with 13 bases between.

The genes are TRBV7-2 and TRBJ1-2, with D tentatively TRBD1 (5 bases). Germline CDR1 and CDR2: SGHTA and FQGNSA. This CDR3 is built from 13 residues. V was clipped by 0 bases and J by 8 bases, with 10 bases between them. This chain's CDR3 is CASSLALAGGYTF. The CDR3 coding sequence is TGTGCCAGCAGCTTAGCGCTGGCAGGGGGCTACACCTTC.

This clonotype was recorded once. The CDR3 spells CASSLYDSETQYF. The CDR3 nucleotides read TGTGCCAGCAGCTTATACGACAGCGAGACCCAGTACTTC. This chain links TRBV7-9 with TRBJ2-5, with D possibly TRBD1 on 5 matching bases. There are 13 residues in the CDR3. Between the trimmed V and J ends, which lost 2 bases and 5 bases, there was a span of 9 bases. Per the germline V gene, CDR1 is SEHNR and CDR2 is FQNEAQ (reference sequence). Looking up the rest from reference TRBV7-9 and TRBJ2-5 gives the full variable domain: DTGVSQNPRHKITKRGQNVTFRCDPISEHNRLYWYRQTLGQGPEFLTYFQNEAQLEKSRLLSDRFSAERPKGSFSTLEIQRTEQGDSAMYLCASSLYDSETQYFGPGTRLLVL.